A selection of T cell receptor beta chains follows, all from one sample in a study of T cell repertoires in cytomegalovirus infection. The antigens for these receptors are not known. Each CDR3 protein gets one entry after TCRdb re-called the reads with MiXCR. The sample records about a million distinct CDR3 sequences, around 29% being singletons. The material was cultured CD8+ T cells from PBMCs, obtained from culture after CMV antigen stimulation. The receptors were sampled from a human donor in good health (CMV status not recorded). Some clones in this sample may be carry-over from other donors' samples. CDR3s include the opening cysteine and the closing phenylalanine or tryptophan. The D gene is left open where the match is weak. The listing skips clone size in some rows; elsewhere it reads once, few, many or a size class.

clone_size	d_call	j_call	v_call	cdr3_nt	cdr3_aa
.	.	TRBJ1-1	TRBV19	TGTGCCAGTAGGTTTCAGGGGAACACTGAAGCTTTCTTT	CASRFQGNTEAFF
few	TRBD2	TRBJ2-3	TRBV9	TGTGCCAGCAGCGTAGTGTCTAGCGGGGCAGCAGATACGCAGTATTTT	CASSVVSSGAADTQYF
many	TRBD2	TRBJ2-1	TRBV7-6	TGTGCCAGCAGCTTAGCGATCGGGGGGGGCTACAATGAGCAGTTCTTC	CASSLAIGGGYNEQFF
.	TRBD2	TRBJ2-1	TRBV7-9	TGTGCCAGCAGCCCCGGGACTAGCGGGGGACCTACCTACAATGAGCAGTTCTTC	CASSPGTSGGPTYNEQFF
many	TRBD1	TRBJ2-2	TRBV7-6	TGTGCCAGCAGCTTAGGATGGGACAGAACGAACACCGGGGAGCTGTTTTTT	CASSLGWDRTNTGELFF
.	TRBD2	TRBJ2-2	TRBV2	TGTGCCAGCATCACGGGACTAGCGGGGGCAAACACCGGGGAGCTGTTTTTT	CASITGLAGANTGELFF
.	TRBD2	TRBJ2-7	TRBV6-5	TGTGCCAGCAGTGGCGGACTAGCGGGCGGCTACGAGCAGTACTTC	CASSGGLAGGYEQYF
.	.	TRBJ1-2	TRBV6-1	TGTGTCAGCAGCTCCGGGACAACCTATGGCTACACCTTC	CVSSSGTTYGYTF
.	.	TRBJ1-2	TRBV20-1	TGCAGTGCTAGAGCGAACAGGCGATCCGGCCTGAACCCTTACTATGGCTACACCTTC	CSARANRRSGLNPYYGYTF
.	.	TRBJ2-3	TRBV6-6	TGTGCCAGCAGTCAAGGGAGAGGAGATACGCAGTATTTT	CASSQGRGDTQYF
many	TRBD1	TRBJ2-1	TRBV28	TGTGCCAGCAGTCCCCGGACAGGGAGAAGGTACAATGAGCAGTTCTTC	CASSPRTGRRYNEQFF
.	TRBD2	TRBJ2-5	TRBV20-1	TGCAGTGCTAGAGATCTTTTTTGGCGGGGGGGAACAGGGGAGACCCAGTACTTC	CSARDLFWRGGTGETQYF
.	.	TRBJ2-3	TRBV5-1	TGCGCCAGCAGCTTGGAATTAGGTCGGGATACGCAGTATTTT	CASSLELGRDTQYF
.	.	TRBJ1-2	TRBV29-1	TGCAGCGTTGAGAGCAGGGTTGGTGGCTACACCTTC	CSVESRVGGYTF
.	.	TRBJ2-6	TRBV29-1	TGCAGCGTTGAAGGCGACAGTTCCTTACCCTCTGGGGCCAACGTCCTGACTTTC	CSVEGDSSLPSGANVLTF
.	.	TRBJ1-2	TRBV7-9	TGTGCCAGCAGCCCCCGTCCTGATGGCTACACCTTC	CASSPRPDGYTF
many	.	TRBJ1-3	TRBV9	TGTGCCAGCAGCGAACGCAGGAATTCCTCTGGAAACACCATATATTTT	CASSERRNSSGNTIYF
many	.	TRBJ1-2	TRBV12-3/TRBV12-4	TGTGCCAGCAGTTTAGGGGGTGGGGGATCAGATGGCTACACCTTC	CASSLGGGGSDGYTF
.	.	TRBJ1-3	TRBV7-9	TGTGCCAGCAGTAGCTGGACGGCAGGAAACACCATATATTTT	CASSSWTAGNTIYF
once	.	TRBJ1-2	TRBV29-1	TGCAGCGTTGAATCCTCGGGCCATGGCTACACCTTC	CSVESSGHGYTF
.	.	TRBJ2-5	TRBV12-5	TGTGCCTCTACCCTGGGGAGGGAGACCCAGTACTTC	CASTLGRETQYF
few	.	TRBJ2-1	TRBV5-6	TGTGCCAGCAGCTTGTCGTCAGGGAGTGAGCAGTTCTTC	CASSLSSGSEQFF
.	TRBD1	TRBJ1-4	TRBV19	TGTGCCAGTCAAGGCAGGGGGCACTACCACAGGATCGTTGAAAAACTGTTTTTT	CASQGRGHYHRIVEKLFF
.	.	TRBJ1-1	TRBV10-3	TGTGCCATCTACCCCGGGGCAGGTAATGAAGCTTTCTTT	CAIYPGAGNEAFF
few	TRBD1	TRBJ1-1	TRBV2	TGTGCCAGCCTGGACAGGGGATTAAATGAAGCTTTCTTT	CASLDRGLNEAFF
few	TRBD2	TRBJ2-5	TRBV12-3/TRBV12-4	TGTGCCAGCAGGCCTAGCGGGGGGGAGACCCAGTACTTC	CASRPSGGETQYF
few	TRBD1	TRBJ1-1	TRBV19	TGTGCCAGTACCTATTTCCGGGACAGCAACACTGAAGCTTTCTTT	CASTYFRDSNTEAFF
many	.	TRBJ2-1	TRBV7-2	TGTGCCAGCAGCTTTGACAGTAGCTCCTACAATGAGCAGTTCTTC	CASSFDSSSYNEQFF
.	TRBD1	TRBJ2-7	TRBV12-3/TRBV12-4	TGTGCCAGCAGTCCCTATCCGGGACAGGGAACCTACGAGCAGTACTTC	CASSPYPGQGTYEQYF
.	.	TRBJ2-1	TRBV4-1	TGCGCCAGCAGCCAGATAGGAAGATACAATGAGCAGTTCTTC	CASSQIGRYNEQFF
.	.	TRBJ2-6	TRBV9	TGTGCCAGCAGCGCTCAAGGGGGGACCCGCTCTGGGGCCAACGTCCTGACTTTC	CASSAQGGTRSGANVLTF
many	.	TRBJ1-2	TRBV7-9	TGTGCCAGCAGCTTAGACGACAGCTCCTATGGCTACACCTTC	CASSLDDSSYGYTF
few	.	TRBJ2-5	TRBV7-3	TGTGCCAGCAGCTTAAGGGGGTTGGAGCAAGAGACCCAGTACTTC	CASSLRGLEQETQYF
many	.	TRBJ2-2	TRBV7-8	.	CASSFGSGWNTGELFF
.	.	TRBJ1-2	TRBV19	TGTGCCACCCAAAGGGCGCCCTATGGCTACACCTTC	CATQRAPYGYTF
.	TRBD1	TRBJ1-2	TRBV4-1	TGCGCCAGCAGCCAGTCGACAGGGCCACTTGAAATTAACTATGGCTACACCTTC	CASSQSTGPLEINYGYTF
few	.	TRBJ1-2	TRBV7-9	TGTGCCAGCAGCCCTCCCGGGACACCACGCTATGGCTACACCTTC	CASSPPGTPRYGYTF
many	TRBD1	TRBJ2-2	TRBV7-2	TGTGCCAGCAGCCAGGGACAGGGATACACCGGGGAGCTGTTTTTT	CASSQGQGYTGELFF
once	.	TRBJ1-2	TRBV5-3	TGTGCCAGAAGCTTGTTGTATAGGGGGACCTATGGCTACACCTTC	CARSLLYRGTYGYTF
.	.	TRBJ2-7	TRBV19	TGTGCCAGTAGTATAGCGGGCAGGTTCTACGAGCAGTACTTC	CASSIAGRFYEQYF
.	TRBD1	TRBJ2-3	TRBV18	TGTGCCAGCTCACCACCCCTGGGACAGGGCATGGAAGATACGCAGTATTTT	CASSPPLGQGMEDTQYF
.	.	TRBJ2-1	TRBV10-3	TGTGCCATCAGTACGGGGGGCTCCTCCTACAATGAGCAGTTCTTC	CAISTGGSSYNEQFF
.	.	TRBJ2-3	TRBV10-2	TGCGCCAGCAGTGAGTCTTTAGTAATTGGATCCCCAGATACGCAGTATTTT	CASSESLVIGSPDTQYF
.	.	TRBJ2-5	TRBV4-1	TGCGCCAGCAGCCTCAAGATTCTCAAGACCCAGTACTTC	CASSLKILKTQYF
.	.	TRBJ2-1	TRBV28	TGTGCCAGCAGCTACGTGGGAGGTGCCTACAATGAGCAGTTCTTC	CASSYVGGAYNEQFF